The 15 T cell receptor beta chains in this list originate from one sample, sequenced in a study of cytomegalovirus exposure and HLA in healthy donors. The PCR used 60 Vbeta and 13 Jbeta primers. Profiling relied on immunoSEQ multiplex PCR, and the TCRdb table lists in-frame clones only, not all of them. This table holds approximately 190,000 clones, roughly 81% found once. What was sequenced was PBMCs. The source of these receptors is a woman between 25 and 40 years old in good health and CMV-seropositive.

The chain uses TRBV7-8 and TRBJ2-3; 7 nucleotides agree with TRBD1. The CDR3 covers 14 residues. J lost 1 base, V lost 5 bases, and 3 bases had no gene match. Germline assignment: CDR1 SGHVS and CDR2 FQNEAQ. CDR3 bases: TGTGCCAGCAGCCACGGGACAGGCACAGATACGCAGTATTTT. Translated: CASSHGTGTDTQYF.

CDR3 sequence: CASSYTQGNGYTF. CDR3 bases: TGTGCCAGCAGTTACACGCAGGGCAATGGCTACACCTTC. V and J are TRBV6-5 and TRBJ1-2; a weak D match, TRBD1 (5 bases). The V end was cut by 2 bases, the J end by 6 bases, with 10 bases between. This CDR3 contains 13 residues. Germline lookup yields CDR1 MNHEY and CDR2 SVGAGI.

The chain links TRBV18 to TRBJ1-2; tentative D call: TRBD1 (5 bases). V dropped 6 bases and J dropped 0 bases, with 17 bases sitting between them. This CDR3 has 16 residues. Germline CDR1 is KGHSH and CDR2 is LQKENI. As DNA, the CDR3 is TGTGCCAGCTCCCCATCTTCCGGGGGGACTAACTATGGCTACACCTTC. Translation: CASSPSSGGTNYGYTF.

This clone was counted a few times. The DNA of the CDR3 is TGTGCCAGCACCCAACACAGGGGACACTTCTACGAGCAGTACTTC. Translated, it gives CASTQHRGHFYEQYF. This rearrangement joins TRBV6-5 to TRBJ2-7; 7 positions match TRBD1. This CDR3 has 15 amino acids. V shed 7 bases, J shed 3 bases, and the junction held 12 bases outside the gene matches. Germline lookup yields CDR1 MNHEY and CDR2 SVGAGI.

V gene TRBV7-8 combines with J gene TRBJ2-3, with a possible D match to TRBD1 (6 bases). The CDR3 totals 15 residues. V gave up 5 bases and J gave up 5 bases, with 17 bases separating them. Germline V lookup: CDR1 SGHVS, CDR2 FQNEAQ. CDR3 protein: CASSTYRVRGDTQYF. The CDR3 region has the DNA TGTGCCAGCAGCACGTACAGGGTACGAGGAGATACGCAGTATTTT.

The chain joins TRBV15 to TRBJ1-1; D is undetermined. The germline CDR1 and CDR2 sequences are LNHNV and YYDKDF (reference sequence). Trimming pared 1 base from V and 0 bases from J, leaving 3 bases between. This CDR3 spans 13 amino acids. The CDR3 coding sequence is TGTGCCACCAGCAGAGTTATGAACACTGAAGCTTTCTTT. It yields the protein CATSRVMNTEAFF.

The chain employs TRBV27 and TRBJ2-2, with a possible D match to TRBD2 (6 bases). V lost 2 bases, J lost 6 bases, and 16 bases lay in between. From germline, CDR1 is MNHEY and CDR2 SMNVEV (reference sequence). The CDR3 consists of 16 residues. The CDR3 is CASSLDRGLGAGELFF. DNA for the CDR3: TGTGCCAGCAGTTTAGACCGGGGACTGGGCGCCGGGGAGCTGTTTTTT.

The chain links TRBV7-8 to TRBJ2-7; 8 bases align to TRBD1. The CDR3 totals 17 residues. CDR1 is SGHVS and CDR2 is FQNEAQ in the germline V gene. J was trimmed by 5 bases and V by 2 bases; bases with no gene match: 14. In DNA form, the CDR3 reads TGTGCCAGCAGCTTACTACCACCAGGGGGCTTTTCCAACGAGCAGTACTTC. As protein: CASSLLPPGGFSNEQYF.

The rearrangement uses TRBV7-9 and TRBJ2-7, with 7 bases lining up with TRBD1. Trimming cost V 7 bases and J 0 bases; bases outside gene matches: 9. Germline V gives CDR1 SEHNR, CDR2 FQNEAQ (reference sequence). The CDR3 contains 15 residues. In nucleotides, the CDR3 is TGTGCCAGCACTCCCCGAGGGGGCCGCTCCTACGAGCAGTACTTC. It is translated as CASTPRGGRSYEQYF.

The chain uses TRBV5-6 and TRBJ2-7; possible D gene TRBD2, 6 bases. There are 13 residues in the CDR3. The V gene lost 4 bases and the J gene lost 4 bases, with 12 bases spanning the gap. The germline CDR1 and CDR2 sequences are SGHDT and YYEEEE. In DNA form, the CDR3 reads TGTGCCAGCAGCCCGGGACTCTCGTACGAGCAGTACTTC. Its protein product is CASSPGLSYEQYF.

The chain joins TRBV20-1 to TRBJ1-5, with a tentative D call TRBD1 (5 bases). V lost 3 bases and J lost 12, with 9 bases in between. This CDR3 comprises 10 residues. CDR1 and CDR2 (germline): DFQATT, SNEGSKA (reference sequence). The CDR3 reads CSASRQGQHF. CDR3 coding DNA: TGCAGTGCTAGTCGGCAGGGCCAGCATTTT.

The sample holds a few counts of this clone. This rearrangement joins TRBV11-2 to TRBJ2-5, with a tentative D call TRBD2 (5 bases). V lost 1 base and J 5 bases, leaving 5 bases between the germline ends. Germline V CDR1 and CDR2: SGHAT, FQNNGV. This CDR3 contains 12 residues. In DNA, the CDR3 is TGTGCCAGCAGCTTAGCGGGGGAGACCCAGTACTTC. Translation gives CASSLAGETQYF.

The V gene is TRBV30, the J gene TRBJ2-2, with 7 bases lining up with TRBD1. The CDR3 is 13 amino acids. Germline CDR1 is GTSNPN and CDR2 is SVGIG (reference sequence). V lost 4 bases to trimming and J lost 6 bases; unmatched junction nucleotides: 5. The CDR3 bases are TGTGCCTGGACACAGGGGTTGGCCGGGGAGCTGTTTTTT. As protein: CAWTQGLAGELFF.

In this sample, this clone turned up once. This sequence joins TRBV20-1 and TRBJ1-2; TRBD1 is a possible D gene (5 bases). This CDR3 comprises 11 residues. V was pared by 6 bases and J by 7 bases, with 12 bases between. CDR1 and CDR2 (germline): DFQATT, SNEGSKA (reference sequence). CDR3 nucleotide sequence: TGCAGTGCCCTGAGGGGAGGTGGCTACACCTTC. Its translation is CSALRGGGYTF.

This sequence joins TRBV5-4 and TRBJ2-5, with a tentative D call TRBD2 (5 bases). Between the trimmed V and J ends, which lost 3 bases and 2 bases, there was a span of 11 bases. This CDR3 spans 14 amino acids. The germline V gene has CDR1 SGHNT and CDR2 YYREEE (reference sequence). The CDR3 DNA reads TGTGCCAGCAGCTGGACTTCAACTCAAGAGACCCAGTACTTC. Translated, it gives CASSWTSTQETQYF. The variable domain in full, with the rest retrieved from reference TRBV5-4 and TRBJ2-5, is ETGVTQSPTHLIKTRGQQVTLRCSSQSGHNTVSWYQQALGQGPQFIFQYYREEENGRGNFPPRFSGLQFPNYSSELNVNALELDDSALYLCASSWTSTQETQYFGPGTRLLVL.